Listed below are T cell receptor beta chains from one sample, sequenced in a study of cytomegalovirus exposure and HLA in healthy donors. Assay used: immunoSEQ multiplex PCR; TCRdb lists only in-frame clones, some missing. This table holds about 100,000 clones, 50% to 70% found once. Sequencing was performed on PBMCs. All receptors come from a man aged 25-45 years in good health and CMV-seropositive. The CDR3 runs from the conserved cysteine through the conserved F or W. The D gene is left open where the match is weak. Expanded clones are given a class, and other clones once, few, many or no size at all.

size	D	V	J	CDR3	DNA
.	TRBD1	TRBV6-1	TRBJ1-2	CASSSTGQGGGYTF	TGTGCCAGCAGTTCTACCGGACAGGGTGGCGGCTACACCTTC
.	.	TRBV9	TRBJ1-5	CASSVGGNSNQPQHF	TGTGCCAGCAGCGTAGGAGGTAATAGCAATCAGCCCCAGCATTTT
.	.	TRBV15	TRBJ1-3	CATSFSRVSGNTIYF	TGTGCCACCAGCTTTAGCAGGGTATCTGGAAACACCATATATTTT
few	.	TRBV27	TRBJ2-7	CASSFSLAGFEQYF	TGTGCCAGCAGTTTCAGTCTTGCGGGGTTCGAGCAGTACTTC
.	.	TRBV6-5	TRBJ2-5	CASSYVGQGETQYF	TGTGCCAGCAGTTACGTCGGTCAGGGAGAGACCCAGTACTTC
.	.	TRBV7-2	TRBJ1-3	CASSLTRGNTIYF	TGTGCCAGCAGCTTAACGCGAGGAAACACCATATATTTT
.	TRBD1	TRBV5-4	TRBJ1-2	CASSQEDRAAGYTF	TGTGCCAGCAGCCAAGAGGACAGGGCGGCTGGCTACACCTTC
.	.	TRBV14	TRBJ2-5	CASSQELGGQWRETQYF	TGTGCCAGCAGCCAAGAGTTGGGGGGTCAGTGGAGAGAGACCCAGTACTTC
once	.	TRBV4-1	TRBJ2-2	CASSQAGTGTGELFF	TGCGCCAGCAGCCAAGCGGGAACGGGGACCGGGGAGCTGTTTTTT
few	.	TRBV6-1	TRBJ1-6	CASSEASGLNSPLHF	TGTGCCAGCAGTGAAGCTTCAGGGTTGAATTCACCCCTCCACTTT
.	.	TRBV21-1	TRBJ2-7	CASSKQGRPSYEQYF	TGTGCCAGCAGCAAACAGGGTCGCCCTTCCTACGAGCAGTACTTC
.	.	TRBV7-9	TRBJ2-5	CASTEGGTQYF	TGTGCCAGCACCGAAGGGGGGACCCAGTACTTC
.	TRBD1	TRBV2	TRBJ1-5	CASSSGQGKIGNQPQHF	TGTGCCAGCAGTTCCGGACAGGGTAAAATCGGCAATCAGCCCCAGCATTTT
.	.	TRBV5-1	TRBJ2-7	CASSLPAYEQYF	TGCGCCAGCAGCTTGCCAGCCTACGAGCAGTACTTC
.	.	TRBV18	TRBJ2-2	CASSRPLHLVAGTNTGELFF	TGTGCCAGCTCACGTCCACTTCACCTTGTTGCAGGGACGAACACCGGGGAGCTGTTTTTT
.	TRBD2	TRBV6-5	TRBJ2-3	CASSYSGGTPTDTQYF	TGTGCCAGCAGTTACTCGGGAGGGACCCCCACAGATACGCAGTATTTT
.	.	TRBV11-3	TRBJ2-1	CASSSLVDNEQFF	TGTGCCAGCAGTTCCCTTGTCGACAATGAGCAGTTCTTC
.	.	TRBV5-1	TRBJ1-1	CASSKNNLNTEAFF	TGCGCCAGCAGCAAGAATAACTTGAACACTGAAGCTTTCTTT
.	.	TRBV4-1	TRBJ1-3	CASSQWPTSGNTIYF	TGCGCCAGCAGCCAATGGCCAACCTCTGGAAACACCATATATTTT
.	TRBD1	TRBV5-1	TRBJ1-1	CASSLPDRGMNTEAFF	TGCGCCAGCAGCTTGCCTGACAGGGGAATGAACACTGAAGCTTTCTTT
.	TRBD2	TRBV5-4	TRBJ2-5	CASSSGLAGGETQYF	TGTGCCAGCAGCTCGGGACTAGCGGGGGGAGAGACCCAGTACTTC
.	.	TRBV5-1	TRBJ2-3	CASSLALLTDTQYF	TGCGCCAGCAGCTTGGCCCTTCTCACAGATACGCAGTATTTT
.	TRBD1	TRBV7-9	TRBJ1-1	CASSVPGTENTEAFF	TGTGCCAGCAGCGTTCCCGGGACAGAGAACACTGAAGCTTTCTTT
.	TRBD1	TRBV19	TRBJ1-5	CASTSTGGGQPQHF	TGTGCCAGTACCTCTACAGGGGGAGGTCAGCCCCAGCATTTT
few	.	TRBV7-6	TRBJ2-7	CASSPTLASPYEQYF	TGTGCCAGCAGCCCGACTTTGGCGTCCCCCTACGAGCAGTACTTC
.	TRBD1	TRBV7-9	TRBJ2-7	CSSSFTGQGRFYEQYF	TGTTCCAGCAGCTTTACGGGACAGGGTAGGTTCTACGAGCAGTACTTC